This T cell receptor (beta chain) stems from a study of blood T cell repertoires in COVID-19. Germline CDR1 is SGHTS and CDR2 is YDEGEE. This CDR3 comprises 12 residues. V was clipped by 2 bases and J by 5 bases, with 7 bases between them. The method was immunoSEQ multiplex PCR; TCRdb's version includes in-frame clones alone and lacks a portion of them. Of a few hundred thousand clones in the sample, roughly 92% were seen once. Cohort assignment relied on participant-reported clinical history. This sequence joins TRBV5-8 and TRBJ1-2; perhaps TRBD1 as D (6 bases). The clonotype comes from a woman aged 40 to 50 who had been exposed to COVID-19. Sequencing was carried out using PBMCs or T cells enriched from blood (not recorded which). Here the CDR3 DNA reads TGTGCCAGCAGCTTCGGACAGTATGGCTACACCTTC. It yields the protein CASSFGQYGYTF.